The 30 T cell receptor beta chains in this list originate from one sample, sequenced in a study of blood T cell repertoires in COVID-19. Libraries were prepared by immunoSEQ multiplex PCR; TCRdb keeps only in-frame clonotypes and omits some of them. The sample has approximately 250,000 clones, roughly 84% seen once. Sequencing input: peripheral blood. Receptors originate from a woman between 45 and 65 years old with acute or convalescent COVID-19.

As to this clone: One end of the junction varies from germline; a read error may be responsible. The chain recombines TRBV7-2 with TRBJ2-5, with a tentative D call TRBD2 (5 bases). There are 14 residues in the CDR3. Germline V gene data show CDR1 as SGHTA and CDR2 as FQGNSA. The CDR3 spells CSTTPAGLQETQYF. CDR3 in DNA: TGCTCCACAACCCCCGCGGGCCTCCAAGAGACCCAGTACTTC.

The chain combines TRBV21-1 with TRBJ2-3; TRBD1 is the table's D call, not checked against the DNA. TRBV21-1 is shown as a pseudogene. The CDR3 runs to 14 residues. The CDR3 nucleotides read TGTGCCAGCAGCCGGCTCAGGGAAACAGATACGCAGTATTTT. Amino acids: CASSRLRETDTQYF.

The chain uses TRBV9 and TRBJ2-3; no definite D call. The CDR3 has 12 amino acids. The ends were cut back, 0 bases at V and 7 bases at J, with 6 bases in the middle. Germline V gene sequence: CDR1 SGDLS, CDR2 YYNGEE. The CDR3 is CASSVDHNTQYF. CDR3 DNA sequence: TGTGCCAGCAGCGTAGACCACAATACGCAGTATTTT. Variable domain in full (rest from reference TRBV9 and TRBJ2-3): DSGVTQTPKHLITATGQRVTLRCSPRSGDLSVYWYQQSLDQGLQFLIQYYNGEERAKGNILERFSAQQFPDLHSELNLSSLELGDSALYFCASSVDHNTQYFGPGTRLTVL.

This clone was seen more than once but under ten times. The V gene is TRBV18, the J gene TRBJ1-2; 10 bases match TRBD1. The CDR3 contains 18 residues. Germline values: CDR1 KGHSH, CDR2 LQKENI. Trimming at V came to 3 bases and at J to 6 bases, leaving 16 bases not matched to a gene. The CDR3 is CASSPLQIQTGGTDGYTF. For the CDR3, the DNA is TGTGCCAGCTCACCCCTCCAGATTCAGACAGGGGGCACGGATGGCTACACCTTC.

This clone occurred many times. The DNA of the CDR3 is TGTGCCAGCAGTCGGAACAGGGGACGGTCTGAAGCTTTCTTT. Amino acid sequence: CASSRNRGRSEAFF. This chain connects TRBV28 to TRBJ1-1; TRBD1 agrees at 7 bases. This CDR3 region has 14 residues. CDR1 and CDR2 (germline): MDHEN, SYDVKM. V lost 5 bases to trimming and J lost 6 bases; unmatched junction nucleotides: 9.

The table lists this clone with a count of one. The J gene is TRBJ2-5, the V gene TRBV28; 8 bases align to TRBD1. Germline V gene sequence: CDR1 MDHEN, CDR2 SYDVKM. The CDR3 runs 16 residues. The V and J ends lost 6 bases and 3 bases, in that order; junction bases with no gene match: 12. The CDR3 sequence: CASSPGQGEGEETQYF. CDR3 nucleotides: TGTGCCAGCAGCCCCGGACAGGGAGAGGGAGAAGAGACCCAGTACTTC.

Details on this clone: This sample includes further DNA sequences coding for the same CDR3. The V call is TRBV10-3, the J call TRBJ2-5; D not resolved. Trimming cost V 3 bases and J 5 bases, with 10 bases left between them. This CDR3 is 13 amino acids long. CDR1 is ENHRY, CDR2 SYGVKD, per germline. DNA for the CDR3: TGTGCCATCAGTGACCCAGGATCCGAGACCCAGTACTTC. Residues: CAISDPGSETQYF.

This chain joins TRBV2 and TRBJ1-2; 10 nucleotides align to TRBD1. From germline, CDR1 is SNHLY and CDR2 FYNNEI. The junction had 6 bases not matched to a gene; V was cut back by 7 bases and J by 7 bases. The CDR3 length is 13 residues. The CDR3 region has the DNA TGTGCCAGCAAAGGACAGGGGGTCGGTGGCTACACCTTC. This gives the protein CASKGQGVGGYTF. Supplemented by reference TRBV2 and TRBJ1-2, the full variable domain reads EPEVTQTPSHQVTQMGQEVILRCVPISNHLYFYWYRQILGQKVEFLVSFYNNEISEKSEIFDDQFSVERPDGSNFTLKIRSTKLEDSAMYFCASKGQGVGGYTFGSGTRLTVV.

The gene calls are TRBV7-2 and TRBJ2-4, with TRBD2 as a possible D gene (6 bases). Germline assignment: CDR1 SGHTA and CDR2 FQGNSA. Trimming stripped 8 bases from V and 0 bases from J, with 17 bases between. CDR3 length equals 16 residues. CDR3 in DNA: TGTGCCAGCGGATCTAGAACGGGACTAGCCAAAAACATTCAGTACTTC. Its protein is CASGSRTGLAKNIQYF.

The sample holds one count of this clone. The gene calls are TRBV5-1 and TRBJ2-5; D unresolved. Trimming shortened V by 5 bases and J by 1 base, and 18 bases separated the two germline ends. The CDR3 runs 16 residues. Germline assignment: CDR1 SGHRS and CDR2 YFSETQ. The CDR3 DNA sequence: TGCGCCAGCAGTTCAGCCGGTGGGCTGCTCCAAGAGACCCAGTACTTC. Translated, it gives CASSSAGGLLQETQYF.

Details on this clone: Compared with germline, one end of the junction differs, possibly owing to a read error. The CDR3 nucleotides are TGTGCCAGCAGCCAAATCCCGGGACAGGGGATTTTTTTT. It codes for CASSQIPGQGIFF. The rearrangement joins TRBV7-2 to TRBJ1-5; 10 bases are a match to TRBD1. This CDR3 has 13 residues. Germline loops: CDR1 SGHTA, CDR2 FQGNSA.

The V call is TRBV19, the J call TRBJ1-1; no firm D call. Germline CDR1 reads LNHDA; CDR2 reads SQIVND (reference sequence). The CDR3 sequence is 13 residues long. Trimming pared 9 bases from V and 4 bases from J, leaving 15 bases between. The CDR3 region has the DNA TGTGCCAGCGGGAGCAGCCTGATCACTGAAGCTTTCTTT. Translating gives CASGSSLITEAFF.

This clone occurred once. This chain uses TRBV4-2 with TRBJ2-3; unclear D gene. Germline V lookup: CDR1 LGHNA, CDR2 YNFKEQ. This CDR3 region has 16 residues. V lost 1 base, J lost 0 bases, and 11 bases lay in between. For the CDR3, the DNA is TGTGCCAGCAGCCAAGTCTTGTCCGGGAGCACAGATACGCAGTATTTT. This gives the protein CASSQVLSGSTDTQYF.

This clone was detected only once. The chain joins TRBV19 to TRBJ2-1; D is unclear. With 6 bases removed from V and 2 bases from J, the gap between germline ends came to 11 bases. This CDR3 is built from 14 residues. CDR1 and CDR2 from the germline V gene are LNHDA and SQIVND (reference sequence). CDR3 sequence reads: CASRAAIPYNEQFF. In DNA, the CDR3 is TGTGCCAGTAGGGCGGCAATACCCTACAATGAGCAGTTCTTC.

The rearrangement joins TRBV28 to TRBJ2-1; a weak D match, TRBD1 (6 bases). This CDR3 spans 14 amino acids. Germline lookup yields CDR1 MDHEN and CDR2 SYDVKM. V lost 5 bases to trimming and J lost 5 bases, with 13 bases between them. CDR3 region: CASSVPTGDNEQFF. In nucleotides, the CDR3 is TGTGCCAGCAGTGTCCCGACAGGAGACAATGAGCAGTTCTTC.

The chain couples TRBV4-1 to TRBJ2-6, with 14 bases fitting TRBD2. The ends lost 3 bases at V and 0 bases at J; junction bases unmatched: 7. Germline loops: CDR1 MGHRA, CDR2 YSYEKL. The CDR3 loop spans 20 amino acids. The CDR3 loop is CASSQPRGLAGVSGANVLTF. In DNA form, the CDR3 reads TGCGCCAGCAGCCAGCCTAGGGGACTAGCGGGGGTCTCTGGGGCCAACGTCCTGACTTTC.

The rearrangement joins TRBV10-3 to TRBJ2-5; no clear D. Germline CDR1 is ENHRY and CDR2 is SYGVKD. V lost 0 bases, J lost 2 bases, and 7 bases lay in between. The CDR3 length is 14 residues. The CDR3 reads CAISESNSQETQYF. The CDR3 DNA reads as TGTGCCATCAGTGAGTCGAACAGTCAAGAGACCCAGTACTTC.

The chain recombines TRBV6-2 or TRBV6-3 with TRBJ2-3; 12 nucleotides agree with TRBD2. Germline V gene lookup returns CDR1 MNHEY and CDR2 SVGEGT. The CDR3 sequence is 16 residues long. V trimming: 5 bases; J trimming: 5 bases; junction bases outside the gene matches: 8. Here the CDR3 reads CASSTFLAGGKDTQYF. CDR3 DNA: TGTGCCAGCAGTACCTTTCTAGCGGGGGGGAAAGATACGCAGTATTTT.

The J gene is TRBJ2-7, the V gene TRBV11-2; TRBD1 is a possible D gene (6 bases). Trimming cost V 3 bases and J 5 bases, with 14 bases left between them. This CDR3 comprises 14 residues. Germline CDR1 is SGHAT and CDR2 is FQNNGV. The CDR3 region is CASSFNREGDEQYF. For the CDR3, the DNA is TGTGCCAGCAGCTTCAACAGGGAAGGCGACGAGCAGTACTTC.

The chain combines TRBV2 with TRBJ2-2; the D is unclear. Trimming left V 4 bases short and J 2 bases short, with 8 bases between. Germline CDR1 is SNHLY and CDR2 is FYNNEI. The CDR3 totals 14 residues. CDR3 in amino acids: CASSAMVNTGELFF. CDR3 DNA: TGTGCCAGCAGTGCTATGGTTAACACCGGGGAGCTGTTTTTT.

The chain is built from TRBV5-4 and TRBJ2-3; D possibly corresponds to TRBD1 (6 bases). The CDR3 is made up of 12 amino acids. V lost 3 bases and J 5 bases, leaving 7 bases between the germline ends. The germline CDR1 and CDR2 sequences are SGHNT and YYREEE (reference sequence). CDR3 in amino acids: CASSSRGDTQYF. The CDR3 nucleotides are TGTGCCAGCAGCTCCAGGGGAGATACGCAGTATTTT.

The chain joins TRBV30 to TRBJ1-6; weak D call: TRBD1 (5 bases). CDR1 is GTSNPN and CDR2 is SVGIG in the germline V gene (reference sequence). V lost 0 bases and J 8 bases, leaving 20 bases between the germline ends. There are 17 residues in the CDR3. In DNA form, the CDR3 reads TGTGCCTGGAGTGTAGCCCCGTTAGGCAGGGCTGATTCACCCCTCCACTTT. Its protein is CAWSVAPLGRADSPLHF.

The chain carries TRBV28 and TRBJ1-2, with D tentatively TRBD1 (6 bases). The CDR3 has 15 residues. Trimming cost V 2 bases and J 1 base, with 11 bases left between them. Germline CDR1 and CDR2: MDHEN and SYDVKM. This chain's CDR3 is CASSLSDRLNYGYTF. CDR3 in DNA: TGTGCCAGCAGTTTAAGTGACAGGCTTAACTATGGCTACACCTTC.

The chain joins TRBV5-6 to TRBJ2-1, with D unresolved. V was clipped by 1 base and J by 0 bases, with 5 bases between them. This CDR3 contains 14 residues. Per the germline V gene, CDR1 is SGHDT and CDR2 is YYEEEE. The CDR3 DNA reads TGTGCCAGCAGCTTGTACTACTCCTACAATGAGCAGTTCTTC. It encodes CASSLYYSYNEQFF. Drawing the rest from reference TRBV5-6 and TRBJ2-1, the complete variable domain is DAGVTQSPTHLIKTRGQQVTLRCSPKSGHDTVSWYQQALGQGPQFIFQYYEEEERQRGNFPDRFSGHQFPNYSSELNVNALLLGDSALYLCASSLYYSYNEQFFGPGTRLTVL.

This clone has more than one count but fewer than ten. The CDR3 protein is CASSVDHRETGELFF. The CDR3 region has the DNA TGTGCCAGCAGCGTGGACCACAGGGAAACCGGGGAGCTGTTTTTT. The V gene is TRBV9, the J gene TRBJ2-2; D is perhaps TRBD1 (6 bases). The CDR3 runs to 15 residues. Germline V gene data show CDR1 as SGDLS and CDR2 as YYNGEE. V gave up 2 bases and J gave up 5 bases, with 13 bases separating them.

V is TRBV12-3 or TRBV12-4 and J is TRBJ1-1; D is uncertain. The CDR3 consists of 12 residues. Trimming shortened V by 4 bases and J by 1 base, and 4 bases separated the two germline ends. As DNA, the CDR3 is TGTGCCAGCAGTTCCTGGAACACTGAAGCTTTCTTT. It is translated as CASSSWNTEAFF.

The chain employs TRBV6-2 or TRBV6-3 and TRBJ2-7, with 7 bases aligning to TRBD1. This CDR3 has 14 residues. V gave up 5 bases and J gave up 5 bases; unmatched junction bases: 9. Germline V CDR1 and CDR2: MNHEY, SVGEGT. The CDR3 bases are TGTGCCAGCAGTCCCCGACAGGGAAAAGACGAGCAGTACTTC. It specifies CASSPRQGKDEQYF.

This clone was detected a few times. The chain recombines TRBV25-1 with TRBJ1-1; a possible D gene is TRBD1 (5 bases). The V end was cut by 3 bases, the J end by 0 bases, with 8 bases between. CDR3 length: 14 residues. CDR1 and CDR2 from the germline V gene are MGHDK and SYGVNS. The CDR3 bases are TGTGCCAGCAGTGAGAGACAGCTGAACACTGAAGCTTTCTTT. It codes for CASSERQLNTEAFF. The whole variable domain, remainder taken from reference TRBV25-1 and TRBJ1-1, is EADIYQTPRYLVIGTGKKITLECSQTMGHDKMYWYQQDPGMELHLIHYSYGVNSTEKGDLSSESTVSRIRTEHFPLTLESARPSHTSQYLCASSERQLNTEAFFGQGTRLTVV.

The chain links TRBV15 to TRBJ2-1; 12 positions agree with TRBD2. J lost 0 bases, V lost 5 bases, and 14 bases had no gene match. Germline V gives CDR1 LNHNV, CDR2 YYDKDF (reference sequence). This CDR3 has 20 amino acids. The CDR3 DNA reads TGTGCCACCAGCCCCCAGTCGCGGACTAGCGGGACCAGCTCCTACAATGAGCAGTTCTTC. This translates into CATSPQSRTSGTSSYNEQFF.

The V call is TRBV9, the J call TRBJ2-1, with 10 bases aligning to TRBD1. Germline loops: CDR1 SGDLS, CDR2 YYNGEE. V lost 3 bases to trimming and J lost 4 bases; unmatched junction nucleotides: 10. CDR3 length: 17 residues. In DNA, the CDR3 is TGTGCCAGCAGCGCACTAATTGGGACAGGGGCTTACAATGAGCAGTTCTTC. Protein: CASSALIGTGAYNEQFF.